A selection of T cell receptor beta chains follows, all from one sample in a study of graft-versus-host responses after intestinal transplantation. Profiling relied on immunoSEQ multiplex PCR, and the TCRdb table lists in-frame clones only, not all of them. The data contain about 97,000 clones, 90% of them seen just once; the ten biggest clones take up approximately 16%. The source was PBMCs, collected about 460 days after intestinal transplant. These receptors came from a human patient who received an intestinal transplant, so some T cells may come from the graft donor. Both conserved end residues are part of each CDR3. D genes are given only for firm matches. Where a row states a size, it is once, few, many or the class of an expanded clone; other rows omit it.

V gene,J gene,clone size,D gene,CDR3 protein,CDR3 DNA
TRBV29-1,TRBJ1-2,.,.,CSVSGNQNYGYTF,TGCAGCGTTTCGGGGAACCAAAACTATGGCTACACCTTC
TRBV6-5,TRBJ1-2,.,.,CASGAGPLYGYTF,TGTGCCAGCGGGGCAGGACCCCTCTATGGCTACACCTTC
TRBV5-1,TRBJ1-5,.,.,CASSSDGPNQPQHF,TGCGCCAGCAGCTCGGACGGGCCGAATCAGCCCCAGCATTTT
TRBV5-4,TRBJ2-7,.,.,CASSLAKGGFYEQYF,TGTGCCAGCAGCTTGGCCAAAGGAGGATTCTACGAGCAGTACTTC
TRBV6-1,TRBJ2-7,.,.,CASSGPEFYEQYF,TGTGCCAGCAGTGGGCCCGAGTTCTACGAGCAGTACTTC
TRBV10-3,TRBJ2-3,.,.,CAISESGRDTQYF,TGTGCCATCAGTGAGTCGGGAAGAGATACGCAGTATTTT
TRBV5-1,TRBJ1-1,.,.,CASRQGNTEAFF,TGCGCCAGCAGGCAGGGGAACACTGAAGCTTTCTTT
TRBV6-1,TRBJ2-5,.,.,CASSEGGAVVWETQYF,TGTGCCAGCAGTGAAGGGGGGGCCGTAGTCTGGGAGACCCAGTACTTC
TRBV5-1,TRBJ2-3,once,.,CASSLYTDTQYF,TGCGCCAGCAGCCTCTACACAGATACGCAGTATTTT
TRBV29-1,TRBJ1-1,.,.,CSVEGGGNTEAFF,TGCAGCGTTGAGGGTGGGGGAAACACTGAAGCTTTCTTT
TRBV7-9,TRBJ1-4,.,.,CASSYVLAPEKLFF,TGTGCCAGCAGCTATGTCTTAGCCCCTGAAAAACTGTTTTTT
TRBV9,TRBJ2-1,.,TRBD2,CASSVPEAGVTPNEQFF,TGTGCCAGCAGCGTCCCCGAAGCGGGGGTAACCCCCAATGAGCAGTTCTTC
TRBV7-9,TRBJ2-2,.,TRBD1,CASSSGQGGNTGELFF,TGTGCCAGCAGCTCTGGACAGGGCGGGAACACCGGGGAGCTGTTTTTT
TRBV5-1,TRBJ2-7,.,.,CASSLEGTYEQYF,TGCGCCAGCAGCTTGGAGGGAACCTACGAGCAGTACTTC
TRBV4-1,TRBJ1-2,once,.,CASSRDPGNYGYTF,TGCGCCAGCAGCCGGGACCCGGGAAACTATGGCTACACCTTC
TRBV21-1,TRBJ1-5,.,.,CASSPAGGCVSNQPQHF,TGTGCCAGCAGCCCCGCAGGGGGTTGTGTGAGCAATCAGCCCCAGCATTTT
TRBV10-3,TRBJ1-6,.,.,CAISDNSDSPLHF,TGTGCCATCAGTGACAACAGCGATTCACCCCTCCACTTT
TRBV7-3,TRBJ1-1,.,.,CASSLTGPNTEAFF,TGTGCCAGCAGCTTAACGGGGCCGAACACTGAAGCTTTCTTT
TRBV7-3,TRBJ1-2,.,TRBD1,CASSPQGGRPLGYTF,TGTGCCAGCAGCCCCCAAGGGGGCAGACCCCTGGGCTACACCTTC
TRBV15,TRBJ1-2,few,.,CATSRVSGDYGYTF,TGTGCCACCAGCAGAGTTTCGGGGGACTATGGCTACACCTTC
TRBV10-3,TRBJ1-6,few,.,CAISELWSYNSPLHF,TGTGCCATCAGTGAGCTGTGGTCCTATAATTCACCCCTCCACTTT
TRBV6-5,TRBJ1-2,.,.,CASSYSGWSYGYTF,TGTGCCAGCAGTTACTCGGGGTGGTCCTATGGCTACACCTTC
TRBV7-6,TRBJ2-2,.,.,CASSLVSSGVTGELFF,TGTGCCAGCAGCTTAGTTTCTTCTGGGGTCACCGGGGAGCTGTTTTTT
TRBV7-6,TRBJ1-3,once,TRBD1,CASSWTGPGNTIYF,TGTGCCAGCAGCTGGACAGGGCCTGGAAACACCATATATTTT
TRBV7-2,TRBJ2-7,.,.,CASSLGGQTYEQYF,TGTGCCAGCAGCTTAGGCGGACAGACCTACGAGCAGTACTTC
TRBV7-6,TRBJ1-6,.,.,CASSLDRWYNSPLHF,TGTGCCAGCAGCTTAGATCGGTGGTATAATTCACCCCTCCACTTT
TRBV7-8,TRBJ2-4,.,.,CASSFRNSDIAKNIQYF,TGTGCCAGCAGCTTCCGTAATTCGGACATAGCCAAAAACATTCAGTACTTC
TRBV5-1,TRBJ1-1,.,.,CASSLDRRNTEAFF,TGCGCCAGCAGCTTGGACAGGAGGAACACTGAAGCTTTCTTT
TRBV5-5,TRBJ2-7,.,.,CASSSSLRDEQYF,TGTGCCAGCAGCTCGTCCCTGCGGGACGAGCAGTACTTC
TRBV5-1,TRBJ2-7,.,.,CASSGSSYEQYF,TGCGCCAGCAGCGGCAGCTCCTACGAGCAGTACTTC
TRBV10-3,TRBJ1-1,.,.,CAISDVTGGSGTEAFF,TGTGCCATCAGCGATGTTACCGGGGGCTCGGGCACTGAAGCTTTCTTT
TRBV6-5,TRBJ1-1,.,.,CASSAPGENTEAFF,TGTGCCAGCAGTGCGCCAGGGGAGAACACTGAAGCTTTCTTT
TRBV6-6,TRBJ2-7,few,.,CASSYSGGLYEQYF,TGTGCCAGCAGTTACTCCGGGGGGCTGTACGAGCAGTACTTC
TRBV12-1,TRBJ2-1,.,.,CASTPRGQGGNEQFF,TGTGCCAGCACCCCTCGGGGACAGGGGGGCAATGAGCAGTTCTTC
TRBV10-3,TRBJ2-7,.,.,CAISESTRQWAYEQCF,TGTGCCATCAGTGAGTCGACTCGGCAGTGGGCCTACGAGCAGTGCTTC
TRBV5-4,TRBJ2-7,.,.,CASSRDGNEQYF,TGTGCCAGCAGCCGGGACGGGAACGAGCAGTACTTC
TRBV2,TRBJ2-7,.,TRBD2,CASSGGGSSYEQYF,TGTGCCAGCAGTGGGGGGGGGAGCTCCTACGAGCAGTACTTC
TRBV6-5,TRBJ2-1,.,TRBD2,CASRNGLAGGREQFF,TGTGCCAGCAGGAATGGACTAGCGGGGGGTCGTGAGCAGTTCTTC
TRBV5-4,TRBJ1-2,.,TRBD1,CASWGTDTNYGYTF,TGTGCCAGCTGGGGGACAGATACTAACTATGGCTACACCTTC
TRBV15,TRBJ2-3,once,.,CATSRDDVDSSTDTQYF,TGTGCCACCAGCAGAGATGATGTTGACTCAAGCACAGATACGCAGTATTTT
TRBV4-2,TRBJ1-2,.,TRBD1,CASSREDRWGYTF,TGTGCCAGCAGCCGAGAGGACAGGTGGGGCTACACCTTC
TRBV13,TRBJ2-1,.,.,CASSLLVGEQFF,TGTGCCAGCAGCTTACTAGTCGGGGAGCAGTTCTTC
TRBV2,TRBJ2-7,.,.,CASSEYEQYF,TGTGCCAGCAGTGAATACGAGCAGTACTTC
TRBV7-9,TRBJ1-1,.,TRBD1,CASRGDRGNTEAFF,TGTGCCAGCAGGGGGGACAGGGGGAACACTGAAGCTTTCTTT
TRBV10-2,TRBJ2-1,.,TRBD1,CASTPDRGLGNEQFF,TGCGCCAGCACCCCGGACAGGGGGTTAGGCAATGAGCAGTTCTTC
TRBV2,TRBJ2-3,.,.,CATQYTDTQYF,TGTGCCACCCAATACACAGATACGCAGTATTTT
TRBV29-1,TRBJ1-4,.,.,CSVVGVNEKLFF,TGCAGCGTTGTAGGGGTTAATGAAAAACTGTTTTTT
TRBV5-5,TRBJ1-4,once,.,CASSLGAAGGEKLFF,TGTGCCAGCAGCTTGGGGGCAGCGGGTGGTGAAAAACTGTTTTTT
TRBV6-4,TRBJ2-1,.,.,CASRVGDSSYNEQFF,TGTGCCAGCAGAGTAGGGGATAGCTCCTACAATGAGCAGTTCTTC
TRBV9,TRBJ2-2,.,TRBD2,CASSVSGVPGKNTGELFF,TGTGCCAGCAGCGTAAGCGGGGTCCCCGGAAAAAACACCGGGGAGCTGTTTTTT
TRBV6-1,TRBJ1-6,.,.,CASSVMQGSNSPLHF,TGTGCCAGCAGTGTAATGCAGGGATCGAATTCACCCCTCCACTTT
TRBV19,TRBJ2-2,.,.,CASSIEQFVGAGELFF,TGTGCCAGTAGTATAGAACAGTTCGTGGGTGCCGGGGAGCTGTTTTTT
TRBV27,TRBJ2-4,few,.,CASSPQRHLAKNIQYF,TGTGCCAGCAGTCCCCAGAGACATTTAGCCAAAAACATTCAGTACTTC
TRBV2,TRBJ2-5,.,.,CASQGGETQYF,TGTGCCAGTCAGGGGGGGGAGACCCAGTACTTC
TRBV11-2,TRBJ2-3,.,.,CASSPRGYNTDTQYF,TGTGCCAGCAGCCCCCGGGGGTACAACACAGATACGCAGTATTTT
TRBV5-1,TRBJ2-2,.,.,CASSLVALNTGELFF,TGCGCCAGCAGCTTAGTAGCTTTGAACACCGGGGAGCTGTTTTTT
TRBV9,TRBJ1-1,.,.,CASTTNPSWMNTEAFF,TGTGCCAGCACCACAAATCCCAGTTGGATGAACACTGAAGCTTTCTTT